Listed below are T cell receptor beta chains from one sample, sequenced in a study of shared clonotypes between healthy human individuals. TCRdb keeps only in-frame clones here, not all; method: immunoSEQ multiplex PCR. Of over 2 million clones detected, around 96% appear once; the ten largest clones hold around 1.1%. Sequenced input: naive CD8+ T cells sorted from blood. The receptors come from a man younger than 30 in good health. The CDR3 runs from the conserved cysteine through the conserved F or W. The D gene is left open where the match is weak. Where a row states a size, it is once, few, many or the class of an expanded clone; other rows omit it.

J	size	D	length	V	DNA	CDR3
TRBJ2-5	NA	NA	16	TRBV4-3	TGCGCCAGCAGCCAAGATCAAAAAGGGGGTCAAGAGACCCAGTACTTC	CASSQDQKGGQETQYF
TRBJ2-3	NA	TRBD1	12	TRBV2	TGTGCCAGCAGGGACAGGGTTAATACGCAGTATTTT	CASRDRVNTQYF
TRBJ1-6	NA	NA	17	TRBV4-3	TGCGCCAGCAGCCAAGACAATCAGGTCCGGGATAATTCACCCCTCCACTTT	CASSQDNQVRDNSPLHF
TRBJ1-2	NA	TRBD1	17	TRBV5-6	TGTGCCAGCAGCTTGGAGGCAGGGGGTTTGTTTAACTATGGCTACACCTTC	CASSLEAGGLFNYGYTF
TRBJ1-4	NA	NA	13	TRBV6-1	TGTGCCAGCACAACAGGGTTGGGCGAAAAACTGTTTTTT	CASTTGLGEKLFF
TRBJ2-5	once	NA	16	TRBV9	TGTGCCAGCAGCGTAGATGGTAGGACCGTCCAAGAGACCCAGTACTTC	CASSVDGRTVQETQYF
TRBJ1-5	NA	NA	16	TRBV27	TGTGCCAGCAGCCCACTTGGGACACCGGGGGGTCAGCCCCAGCATTTT	CASSPLGTPGGQPQHF
TRBJ1-1	NA	NA	13	TRBV5-4	TGTGCCAGCAGCTCTTCCGGGACGTGGATAATGTTCTTT	CASSSSGTWIMFF
TRBJ1-2	few	NA	13	TRBV5-1	TGCGCCAGCAGCCCCAGGGTAATGGATGGCTACACCTTC	CASSPRVMDGYTF
TRBJ2-7	NA	TRBD1	14	TRBV13	TGTGCCAGCAGCGCCAGGGACAGGGGGTACGAGCAGTACTTC	CASSARDRGYEQYF
TRBJ1-4	NA	TRBD1	16	TRBV7-6	TGTGCCAGCAGCTCACCACAGGGGGTATGGATTGAAAAACTGTTTTTT	CASSSPQGVWIEKLFF
TRBJ2-7	NA	TRBD1	16	TRBV4-1	TGCGCCAGCAGCCAGGCCCCCGGGACAGCCGAATACGAGCAGTACTTC	CASSQAPGTAEYEQYF
TRBJ1-2	NA	NA	17	TRBV27	TGTGCCAGCAGTTCCCTGGACAGCATAGGGGGGGACGATGGCTACACCTTC	CASSSLDSIGGDDGYTF
TRBJ2-5	NA	NA	15	TRBV7-8	TGTGCCAGCAGCTTATCCATAGCGTGGCAAGAGACCCAGTACTTC	CASSLSIAWQETQYF
TRBJ2-5	NA	NA	14	TRBV13	TGTGCCAGCAGCCCCCCCGGGACCCAAGAGACCCAGTACTTC	CASSPPGTQETQYF
TRBJ1-5	NA	NA	14	TRBV30	TGTGCCTGGAGCCGGGACAATAGCAATCAGCCCCAGCATTTT	CAWSRDNSNQPQHF
TRBJ1-1	NA	NA	15	TRBV25-1	TGTGCCAGCAGTGAATATACAGGCGGGGCTACTGAAGCTTTCTTT	CASSEYTGGATEAFF
TRBJ2-1	once	NA	15	TRBV19	TGTGCCAGTAGTATAGGAATTAGCGGTTACAATGAGCAGTTCTTC	CASSIGISGYNEQFF
TRBJ2-1	NA	TRBD1	15	TRBV6-6	TGTGCCAGCAGCACAGGGGCCTCCTCCTACAATGAGCAGTTCTTC	CASSTGASSYNEQFF
TRBJ2-5	NA	NA	15	TRBV7-2	TGTGCCAGCAGCTCCAACGGGGTCTACAAAGAGACCCAGTACTTC	CASSSNGVYKETQYF
TRBJ1-5	NA	NA	14	TRBV2	TGTGCCAGCAGTGAAGTGGGTTTCTATCAGCCCCAGCATTTT	CASSEVGFYQPQHF
TRBJ2-3	NA	NA	14	TRBV11-3	TGTGCCAGCAGCTTACCAGGGGACACAGATACGCAGTATTTT	CASSLPGDTDTQYF
TRBJ2-7	NA	NA	14	TRBV7-9	TGTGCCAGCAGCCATCCGGGATTGACCTACGAGCAGTACTTC	CASSHPGLTYEQYF
TRBJ1-2	NA	TRBD1	18	TRBV11-2	TGTGCCAGCAGCTTAGAGCCATCAACAGGGGGAGTGAACTATGGCTACACCTTC	CASSLEPSTGGVNYGYTF
TRBJ1-5	NA	NA	17	TRBV5-4	TGTGCCAGCAGACATGCCTCCGGGGTACTGGGGAATCAGCCCCAGCATTTT	CASRHASGVLGNQPQHF
TRBJ2-5	NA	TRBD1	16	TRBV5-1	TGCGCCAGCAGCTTGGTCGCCAATGACAGGGTAGAGACCCAGTACTTC	CASSLVANDRVETQYF
TRBJ2-3	NA	TRBD1	15	TRBV9	TGTGCCAGCAGCCCTCAGGGACAGGACACAGATACGCAGTATTTT	CASSPQGQDTDTQYF
TRBJ2-3	NA	NA	14	TRBV7-9	TGTGCCAGCAGCTCCCTAGTGGAGGGGGGTACGCAGTATTTT	CASSSLVEGGTQYF
TRBJ1-3	NA	NA	14	TRBV28	TGTGCCAGCAGTCCAAGGATGGGTGGAAACACCATATATTTT	CASSPRMGGNTIYF
TRBJ1-2	NA	NA	13	TRBV28	TGTGCCAGCGCCCTCCCGGGGAGGGATGGCTACACCTTC	CASALPGRDGYTF
TRBJ1-5	NA	NA	15	TRBV9	TGTGCCAGCAGCGTAGAGGGAAATAGCAATCAGCCCCAGCATTTT	CASSVEGNSNQPQHF
TRBJ1-6	NA	NA	16	TRBV28	TGTGCCAGCAGTTTAAATACAGCGTCCTATAATTCACCCCTCCACTTT	CASSLNTASYNSPLHF
TRBJ2-1	NA	NA	16	TRBV29-1	TGCAGCGTTGTACCCGGTGCTTCGGGCTCCTACAATGAGCAGTTCTTC	CSVVPGASGSYNEQFF
TRBJ2-1	NA	NA	13	TRBV7-6	TGTGCCAGCAGCCCCGAACTCGCGGCGGAGCAGTTCTTC	CASSPELAAEQFF
TRBJ2-4	NA	NA	16	TRBV9	TGTGCCAGCAGCGTAGGGGGCGGTGGAGCCAAAAACATTCAGTACTTC	CASSVGGGGAKNIQYF
TRBJ2-3	NA	NA	14	TRBV9	TGTGCCAGCAGCGTCGACAGATATACAGATACGCAGTATTTT	CASSVDRYTDTQYF
TRBJ2-1	NA	TRBD2	18	TRBV7-6	TGTGCCAGCAGCGAGGGACTAGCGGGGGGGTTAACTCTAGATGAGCAGTTCTTC	CASSEGLAGGLTLDEQFF
TRBJ2-7	NA	TRBD2	16	TRBV12-5	TGTGCTAGTGGTTCGCGCGGGACTAGCGGGAGTTACGAGCAGTACTTC	CASGSRGTSGSYEQYF
TRBJ1-6	NA	NA	16	TRBV5-1	TGCGCCAGCAGCGGGACCGGGCCGCAATACAATTCACCCCTCCACTTT	CASSGTGPQYNSPLHF
TRBJ2-7	NA	NA	17	TRBV7-2	TGTGCCAGCAGCTTAGCGCTAAAAGGTAGAATCTCCTACGAGCAGTACTTC	CASSLALKGRISYEQYF
TRBJ2-5	NA	NA	14	TRBV6-6	TGTGCCAGCAGTTACTCGGGCAGAGGAGAGACCCAGTACTTC	CASSYSGRGETQYF
TRBJ2-7	NA	NA	14	TRBV7-9	TGTGCCAGCAGCTTAGATGCCAGCGATCGCGAGCAGTACTTC	CASSLDASDREQYF
TRBJ1-1	NA	NA	15	TRBV6-6	TGTGCCAGCACCCTAAGCCAAATGTTGAACACTGAAGCTTTCTTT	CASTLSQMLNTEAFF